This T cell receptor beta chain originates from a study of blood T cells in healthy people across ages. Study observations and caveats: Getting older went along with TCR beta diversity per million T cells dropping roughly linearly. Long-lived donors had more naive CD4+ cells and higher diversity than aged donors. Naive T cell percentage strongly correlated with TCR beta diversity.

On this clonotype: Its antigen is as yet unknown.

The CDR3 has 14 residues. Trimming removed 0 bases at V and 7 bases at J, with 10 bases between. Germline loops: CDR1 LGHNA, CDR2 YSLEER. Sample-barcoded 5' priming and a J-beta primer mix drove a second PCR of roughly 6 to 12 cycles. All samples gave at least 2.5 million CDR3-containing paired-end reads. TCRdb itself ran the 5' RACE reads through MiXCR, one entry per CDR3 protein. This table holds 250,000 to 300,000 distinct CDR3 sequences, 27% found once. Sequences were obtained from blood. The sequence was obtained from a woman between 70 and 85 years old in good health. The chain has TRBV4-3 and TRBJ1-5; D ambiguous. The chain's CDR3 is CASSQDRLGQPQHF. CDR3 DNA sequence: TGCGCCAGCAGCCAAGATAGACTAGGACAGCCCCAGCATTTT.